There are many counts of the clone carrying this TCR beta chain. Its target is not known. Germline values: CDR1 MNHNS, CDR2 SASEGT. The CDR3 consists of 13 residues. Between the trimmed V and J ends, which lost 0 bases and 7 bases, there was a span of 9 bases. Amplified TCR beta CDR3 regions derived from RNA transcripts. A set of HTBI primers served as the primers for a first-round RT-PCR of the TCR CDR3. From the multiplex PCR reads, TCRdb called clonotypes with MiXCR, one entry per CDR3 protein. The sample lists a few hundred thousand distinct CDR3 sequences, 22% occurring once. This specimen comes from a study of T cells in Graves' hyperthyroidism and ophthalmopathy. The wider study: Upon initial diagnosis and before any treatment, peripheral blood was collected.

Diagnostic decisions used clinical symptoms, serum thyroxine and TRAb, thyroid ultrasound and orbital computed tomography. Overall study findings and caveats: Using 13 V-J features, a model discriminated ophthalmopathy from stable hyperthyroidism. With a median lead of approximately 6.4 months before onset, the model predicted ophthalmopathy.

The sample consisted of blood. The rearrangement uses TRBV6-1 and TRBJ1-1, with D hard to call. The receptor's source is a woman aged 70 to 79 with Graves' ophthalmopathy. This CDR3 reads CASSEAFHVEAFF. The CDR3 nucleotides read TGTGCCAGCAGTGAAGCGTTTCACGTTGAAGCTTTCTTT.